This T cell receptor (beta chain) was recovered during a study of breast tumors, draining lymph nodes, adjacent tissues. General study points: Tumor repertoires ranked between lymph nodes and nontumor tissue in diversity, with V and J gene preferences. Data fit most tumor T cells coming from lymph node, expanding in tumor. Luminal-like breast cancer showed significantly greater tumor-nontumor repertoire similarity than basal-like breast cancer did. Tumor T cell lymph node origin was a supported hypothesis, not proven.

TCRdb recomputed calls from the multiplex PCR reads with MiXCR, one row per CDR3 protein. In the table there are over 10,000 distinct CDR3 sequences, approximately 70% of which are singletons. The ends were cut back, 1 base at V and 4 bases at J, with 8 bases in the middle. The CDR3 spans 15 residues. Germline V gene sequence: CDR1 LGHDT, CDR2 YNNKEL (reference sequence). A note on this clonotype: No antigen is known for it.

The receptor was isolated from a female donor with breast cancer. Some clones in this sample may be carry-over from other donors' samples. The V and J genes are TRBV3-1 and TRBJ1-6; D is ambiguous. Source material: tumor-adjacent breast tissue. The CDR3 DNA sequence: TGTGCCAGCAGCCAAGCAAGGGTATATAATTCACCCCTCCACTTT. Amino acid sequence: CASSQARVYNSPLHF.